This T cell receptor (beta chain) was retrieved from a study of blood T cell repertoires in COVID-19. Study summary: T cells, B-cell-depleted T cells, or PBMCs supplied cDNA or gDNA.

Method: immunoSEQ multiplex PCR; TCRdb's copy keeps in-frame clones and lacks some. The table lists 70,000 to 90,000 clones, over 80% of them singletons. Germline loops: CDR1 SEHNR, CDR2 FQNEAQ (reference sequence). The V gene end was trimmed by 4 bases and the J gene end by 6 bases; junction bases not matched to a gene: 8. The CDR3 has 14 residues. This TCR was recovered from a human donor in a cohort sampled during active COVID-19. Sequenced input: peripheral blood. This sequence joins TRBV7-9 and TRBJ1-1; 7 bases are shared with TRBD1. CDR3 nucleotides: TGTGCCAGCAGCTCGGGACAGCCGGCCTCTGAAGCTTTCTTT. It is translated as CASSSGQPASEAFF. The full variable domain, its missing parts supplied by reference TRBV7-9 and TRBJ1-1, is DTGVSQNPRHKITKRGQNVTFRCDPISEHNRLYWYRQTLGQGPEFLTYFQNEAQLEKSRLLSDRFSAERPKGSFSTLEIQRTEQGDSAMYLCASSSGQPASEAFFGQGTRLTVV.